One and the same sample provided the 3 T cell receptor beta chains below, sequenced in a study of blood T cell repertoires in COVID-19. The table came from immunoSEQ multiplex PCR; TCRdb's copy has only in-frame clones and leaves some out. In the table there are under 250,000 clones, around 85% of which are singletons. Sequenced input: PBMCs or T cells enriched from blood (not recorded which). The receptors here all came from a woman in her forties or fifties with acute COVID-19.

The rearrangement uses TRBV19 and TRBJ2-3; 8 nucleotides match TRBD2. The CDR3 extends over 14 amino acids. J was trimmed by 9 bases and V by 7 bases; bases with no gene match: 12. Germline V CDR1 and CDR2: LNHDA, SQIVND (reference sequence). The CDR3 loop reads CASIGGGPGDTQYF. For the CDR3, the DNA is TGTGCCAGTATCGGCGGGGGGCCAGGAGACACGCAGTATTTT.

The chain uses TRBV3-1 (or the pseudogene TRBV3-2) and TRBJ2-4; D not certain. Germline CDR1 is LGHDT and CDR2 is YNNKEL (reference sequence). The CDR3 runs 13 residues. V lost 1 base, J lost 6 bases, and 7 bases lay in between. CDR3: CASSQGQRNIQYF. CDR3 DNA: TGTGCCAGCAGCCAAGGTCAGCGAAACATTCAGTACTTC.

The V gene is TRBV5-5, the J gene TRBJ1-1; 7 bases fit TRBD1. With V trimmed by 2 bases and J by 0 bases, 10 bases remained unmatched. Per the germline V gene, CDR1 is SGHKS and CDR2 is YYEKEE (reference sequence). The CDR3 extends over 17 amino acids. Here the CDR3 DNA reads TGTGCCAGCAGCTTTCTGTTTACAGGGGTAATGAACACTGAAGCTTTCTTT. Translated, it gives CASSFLFTGVMNTEAFF.